Shown below are 25 T cell receptor beta chains from a single sample sequenced in a study of blood T cell repertoires in COVID-19. Sequencing used immunoSEQ multiplex PCR; TCRdb keeps in-frame clones, though not all of them. The sample has roughly 84,000 clones; approximately 71% are singletons. Sequenced material: peripheral blood. All receptors derive from a woman in her 50s with acute or convalescent COVID-19.

The chain uses TRBV4-2 and TRBJ1-2; 8 bases are shared with TRBD1. The V gene's germline CDR1 is LGHNA and CDR2 YNFKEQ. V lost 0 bases and J lost 8; bases outside the gene matches: 8. The CDR3 runs 15 residues. CDR3: CASSQDQGASLGYTF. The CDR3 region has the DNA TGTGCCAGCAGCCAAGATCAGGGGGCCTCTTTAGGCTACACCTTC.

The chain has TRBV2 and TRBJ2-5; 8 bases align to TRBD1. CDR1 is SNHLY and CDR2 is FYNNEI in the germline V gene. The CDR3 extends over 15 amino acids. The V and J ends lost 3 bases and 5 bases, in that order; junction bases with no gene match: 8. The CDR3 protein is CASSDRGRLDETQYF. The CDR3 DNA follows: TGTGCCAGCAGTGACAGGGGGCGGCTCGACGAGACCCAGTACTTC.

The V call is TRBV7-8, the J call TRBJ1-5, with 9 positions matching TRBD1. Losses at the gene ends were 5 bases for V and 7 bases for J; bases not matched to a gene: 6. In germline, CDR1 is SGHVS, CDR2 FQNEAQ. This CDR3 has 14 residues. CDR3 coding DNA: TGTGCCAGCAGCCCCCAGACAGGGGGACAGCCCCAGCATTTT. Translating it yields CASSPQTGGQPQHF.

The chain uses TRBV5-5 and TRBJ2-7; TRBD2 is a possible D gene (5 bases). The CDR3 runs 12 residues. Germline values: CDR1 SGHKS, CDR2 YYEKEE (reference sequence). With 4 bases removed from V and 5 bases from J, the gap between germline ends came to 10 bases. The CDR3 loop reads CASSPVEDEQYF. CDR3 nucleotide sequence: TGTGCCAGCAGCCCAGTGGAGGACGAGCAGTACTTC.

The chain employs TRBV29-1 and TRBJ2-7, with 9 bases fitting TRBD2. Germline V gives CDR1 SQVTM, CDR2 ANQGSEA. CDR3 length: 13 amino acids. The ends lost 3 bases at V and 6 bases at J; junction bases unmatched: 6. In DNA form, the CDR3 reads TGCAGCGTTGATGTAGCGGGGGCGGGCGAGCAGTACTTC. It is translated as CSVDVAGAGEQYF.

This chain joins TRBV7-2 and TRBJ2-7; D not certain. The CDR3 has 13 residues. From germline, CDR1 is SGHTA and CDR2 FQGNSA. V lost 1 base to trimming and J lost 4 bases, with 8 bases between them. CDR3 loop: CASSLGPGYEQYF. DNA for the CDR3: TGTGCCAGCAGCTTAGGGCCCGGGTACGAGCAGTACTTC.

This chain's CDR3 is CASSLTGARETQYF. For the CDR3, the DNA is TGTGCCAGCAGCTTAACAGGGGCGCGGGAGACCCAGTACTTC. The chain couples TRBV7-2 to TRBJ2-5; 7 bases are a match to TRBD1. J lost 5 bases, V lost 2 bases, and 5 bases had no gene match. CDR3 size: 14 residues. Germline V gene sequence: CDR1 SGHTA, CDR2 FQGNSA.

The gene calls are TRBV6-5 and TRBJ1-2; D may be TRBD1 (5 bases). Trimming took 6 bases from V and 5 from J, leaving 10 bases between them. Germline V lookup: CDR1 MNHEY, CDR2 SVGAGI. There are 12 residues in the CDR3. For the CDR3, the DNA is TGTGCCAGCAGGAGGGAGGGGTATGGCTACACCTTC. Its translation is CASRREGYGYTF.

This chain joins TRBV4-2 and TRBJ1-4; no definite D call. The ends were cut back, 1 base at V and 4 bases at J, with 16 bases in the middle. CDR3 length: 17 residues. Per germline, CDR1 LGHNA and CDR2 YNFKEQ. The DNA of the CDR3 is TGTGCCAGCAGCCAAGGGCGGATCGACGGATATAATGAAAAACTGTTTTTT. This sequence encodes CASSQGRIDGYNEKLFF.

The chain is built from TRBV10-3 and TRBJ2-7, with no clear D. The germline V gene encodes CDR1 ENHRY and CDR2 SYGVKD. Trimming removed 5 bases from V and 7 bases from J, with 12 bases in between. This CDR3 is built from 12 residues. In DNA, the CDR3 is TGTGCCATCAGTACTACCAGCCAGGAGCAGTACTTC. This codes for CAISTTSQEQYF.

The chain joins TRBV5-6 to TRBJ2-5, with a possible D match to TRBD1 (6 bases). The V end was cut by 0 bases, the J end by 3 bases, with 6 bases between. This CDR3 comprises 13 residues. Germline lookup yields CDR1 SGHDT and CDR2 YYEEEE. CDR3 in amino acids: CASSLGTEETQYF. CDR3 in DNA: TGTGCCAGCAGCTTGGGGACAGAAGAGACCCAGTACTTC.

This sequence joins TRBV10-3 and TRBJ2-7; a possible D gene is TRBD2 (7 bases). Germline V gene sequence: CDR1 ENHRY, CDR2 SYGVKD. This CDR3 has 16 amino acids. V was pared by 9 bases and J by 2 bases, with 23 bases between. CDR3 protein: CAIGPVGGAGTYEQYF. The CDR3 DNA reads TGTGCCATTGGACCGGTAGGGGGGGCTGGCACCTACGAGCAGTACTTC.

This clone was detected a few times. The chain links TRBV7-9 to TRBJ2-2; weak D call: TRBD2 (5 bases). The CDR3 spans 15 residues. In germline, CDR1 is SEHNR, CDR2 FQNEAQ (reference sequence). V lost 5 bases and J 3 bases, leaving 13 bases between the germline ends. Here the CDR3 DNA reads TGTGCCAGCAGCCCGAGGGAGCTTTACACCGGGGAGCTGTTTTTT. Translated, it gives CASSPRELYTGELFF.

This clone appeared many times. The V call is TRBV7-9, the J call TRBJ1-4; 8 nucleotides line up with TRBD1. Germline trimming cut 5 bases from V and 5 bases from J; bases unmatched to any gene: 7. CDR3 length equals 15 residues. From germline, CDR1 is SEHNR and CDR2 FQNEAQ (reference sequence). The CDR3 loop is CASSAQGANNEKLFF. The DNA of the CDR3 is TGTGCCAGCAGCGCTCAGGGGGCGAACAATGAAAAACTGTTTTTT.

J is TRBJ1-2 and V is TRBV5-6, with a possible D match to TRBD1 (5 bases). Trimming pared 4 bases from V and 2 bases from J, leaving 9 bases between. This CDR3 comprises 13 residues. Germline assignment: CDR1 SGHDT and CDR2 YYEEEE. This CDR3 is CASSPTENYGYTF. The CDR3 nucleotides are TGTGCCAGCAGCCCGACAGAGAACTATGGCTACACCTTC.

J is TRBJ2-7 and V is TRBV7-7, with 9 bases fitting TRBD1. The CDR3 is 13 residues long. Unmatched junction bases numbered 4, after V lost 4 bases and J lost 6 bases. CDR1 and CDR2 (germline): SSHAT, FNYEAQ (reference sequence). Here the CDR3 reads CASSSDRGGEQYF. The CDR3 coding sequence is TGTGCCAGCAGCTCGGACAGGGGAGGCGAGCAGTACTTC.

Here the CDR3 DNA reads TGTGCCAGTAGTATTCGGCAGGTCAATCAGCCCCAGCATTTT. Residues: CASSIRQVNQPQHF. The chain combines TRBV19 with TRBJ1-5; D uncertain. V was pared by 3 bases and J by 3 bases, with 9 bases between. The germline V gene has CDR1 LNHDA and CDR2 SQIVND (reference sequence). This CDR3 is 14 amino acids long.

The rearrangement links TRBV2 to TRBJ2-3, with TRBD2 matching 16 bases. The germline V gene encodes CDR1 SNHLY and CDR2 FYNNEI. After removal of 4 bases from V and 3 bases from J, the junction contained 10 bases not matched to a gene. CDR3 size: 19 residues. This CDR3 reads CASSVSGLAGGRLTDTQYF. CDR3 nucleotides: TGTGCCAGCAGTGTTTCGGGACTAGCGGGGGGGCGGTTGACAGATACGCAGTATTTT. Together with reference TRBV2 and TRBJ2-3, the CDR3 gives the full variable domain: EPEVTQTPSHQVTQMGQEVILRCVPISNHLYFYWYRQILGQKVEFLVSFYNNEISEKSEIFDDQFSVERPDGSNFTLKIRSTKLEDSAMYFCASSVSGLAGGRLTDTQYFGPGTRLTVL.

This chain links TRBV6-5 with TRBJ2-1; 8 bases line up with TRBD2. Germline V gene sequence: CDR1 MNHEY, CDR2 SVGAGI. CDR3 length: 13 amino acids. V shed 8 bases and J 5 bases; nucleotides not matched to a gene: 5. CDR3 amino acids: CASYGGANNEQFF. Here the CDR3 DNA reads TGTGCCAGCTACGGGGGGGCGAACAATGAGCAGTTCTTC.

This chain links TRBV27 with TRBJ1-2; 8 bases map to TRBD1. Germline V CDR1 and CDR2: MNHEY, SMNVEV (reference sequence). V shed 4 bases, J shed 0 bases, and the junction held 7 bases outside the gene matches. CDR3 length equals 16 residues. The chain's CDR3 is CASSSRDRNTNYGYTF. In DNA, the CDR3 is TGTGCCAGCAGTTCACGGGACAGGAATACTAACTATGGCTACACCTTC.

The CDR3: CASSPGSSGNSPLHF. CDR3 nucleotide sequence: TGTGCCAGCAGCCCCGGGAGTAGTGGTAATTCACCCCTCCACTTT. V is TRBV3-1 (or the pseudogene TRBV3-2) and J is TRBJ1-6; no definite D call. Germline values: CDR1 LGHDT, CDR2 YNNKEL (reference sequence). The CDR3 covers 15 residues. Trimming shortened V by 4 bases and J by 6 bases, and 13 bases separated the two germline ends.

The CDR3 region has the DNA TGTGCCAGCAGCCCCCGGAGTAGCGGGGGCATTCAGTACTTC. Translation: CASSPRSSGGIQYF. The chain carries TRBV6-5 and TRBJ2-4; 9 nucleotides line up with TRBD2. The CDR3 has 14 residues. Germline V gene sequence: CDR1 MNHEY, CDR2 SVGAGI. The ends lost 6 bases at V and 9 bases at J; junction bases unmatched: 9.

CDR3 residues: CASSQGGINNIQYF. The CDR3 DNA reads TGCGCCAGCAGCCAAGGAGGGATTAACAACATTCAGTACTTC. The V and J genes are TRBV5-1 and TRBJ2-4, with D possibly matching TRBD2 (6 bases). In germline, CDR1 is SGHRS, CDR2 YFSETQ. V shed 4 bases and J shed 7 bases, with 15 bases lying between them. This CDR3 region has 14 residues.

V is TRBV5-1 and J is TRBJ1-1; weak D call: TRBD1 (5 bases). This CDR3 spans 13 amino acids. The V end lost 0 bases, the J end lost 7 bases, and 10 bases lay between the germline ends. Germline V lookup: CDR1 SGHRS, CDR2 YFSETQ. The CDR3 DNA reads as TGCGCCAGCAGCTTGGCAGGGCAGATTGAAGCTTTCTTT. Translated, it gives CASSLAGQIEAFF.

In its sample, this clone was seen a few times. This chain links TRBV28 with TRBJ2-5, with D tentatively TRBD2 (6 bases). From germline, CDR1 is MDHEN and CDR2 SYDVKM. The CDR3 spans 13 residues. Deletions cut 8 bases from V and 7 bases from J, with 17 bases between. CDR3 sequence (DNA): TGTGCCAGCTCTGGCAGTCTGGGGGGGACCCAGTACTTC. As protein: CASSGSLGGTQYF.